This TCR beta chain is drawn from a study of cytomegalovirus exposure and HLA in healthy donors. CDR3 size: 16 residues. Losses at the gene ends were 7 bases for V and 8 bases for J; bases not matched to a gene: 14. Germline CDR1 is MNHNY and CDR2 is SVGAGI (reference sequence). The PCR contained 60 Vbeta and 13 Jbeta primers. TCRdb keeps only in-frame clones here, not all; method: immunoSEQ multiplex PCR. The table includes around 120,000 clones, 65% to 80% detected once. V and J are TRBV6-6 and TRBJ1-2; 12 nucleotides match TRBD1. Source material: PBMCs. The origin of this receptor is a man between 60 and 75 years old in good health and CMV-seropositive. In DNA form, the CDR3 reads TGTGCCAGCATGGGACAGGGGGCGCCCCCGGGAGGAGGCTACACCTTC. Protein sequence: CASMGQGAPPGGGYTF.